The entry below gives a single T cell receptor beta chain sequence along with its context. Its antigen remains unidentified. The cohort comprised several hundred healthy bone marrow donors. Cohort members were all nominally healthy when sampled, although unrecorded immune exposures were likely present. The donor tested CMV seronegative and was one of the 352 seronegative cohort members. Each donor provided a peripheral blood sample, and peripheral blood mononuclear cells were used for TCR beta sequencing. Genomic DNA extraction from the blood cell samples was performed with the Qiagen DNeasy Blood Extraction Kit. The CDR1 and CDR2 encoded by the germline V gene are MNHNS and SASEGT. V gives up 8 bases and J gives up 4 bases, and the segment between their germline ends measures 14 bases. Spanning cysteine to phenylalanine, the CDR3 consists of 14 amino acids. Of all the DNA, just the CDR3 is kept, 42 bases in frame from base 1.

This specimen comes from a study of cytomegalovirus exposure and HLA in healthy donors (dated by TCRdb to the late 2010s). Study-level background: An earlier analysis of 587 of the donors reported under 300 Gb of sequence data and 117 million unique TCR beta sequences obtained from about 179 million T cells. HLA typing included class I and class II loci at four-digit resolution. Rather than drawing on any new phenotypic data, the later analysis identified candidate immune exposures from TCR beta sequences and the way those sequences occurred across donors. A separate validation cohort of about 110 different subjects was used in addition to the roughly 670-subject first cohort. An early release that covered about 600 HLA-typed donors contained approximately 320 gigabases of sequencing data and around 80 million unique TCR sequences. To study patterns of TCR occurrence, a later analysis re-analyzed previously published TCR beta repertoires from 500 to 850 donors and added high-resolution HLA genotyping. In an earlier analysis of about 590 of the donors, high-throughput TCR beta sequencing was used to judge whether each TCR beta V gene segment behaved as functional or pseudogenic. Typing coverage varied by locus: about 620-630 donors for A, B, C, DRB1 and DQB1; some 520 for DQA1; over 600 for DPA1; about 450 for DPB1. Every discovery cohort repertoire had been produced on one sequencing platform. The genetic ancestry cluster associated with self-reported Caucasian donors included over 80% of the roughly 410 genotyped donors. High-throughput TCR immunosequencing, statistical association of individual TCRs with disease status, and machine learning were combined to predict cytomegalovirus infection status. Among some 400 genotyped donors of the cohort, an average of around 220,000 unique TCR beta nucleotide sequences was sequenced per donor, of which about 18% were non-productive. A later genetic analysis used genome-wide SNP genotypes for about 65% of the roughly 700 donors, treating that subset as a discovery cohort. Because of strong linkage in the cohort, 5 or 6 DR-DQ haplotypes were treated as single units for association and clustering. Donor age, sex, ethnicity and CMV serostatus were compiled alongside the repertoire data. The T cell repertoires of several hundred subjects were profiled by immunosequencing and related to cytomegalovirus serostatus. The study aimed to test whether signatures of past pathogen exposure could be identified by cataloging public T cell receptors. Results and caveats for the whole study, not just this receptor: Compared with equally common non-associated chains, HLA-associated TCR beta chains in a later analysis were more clonally expanded and had lower generation probabilities. In the study, some 160 TCR beta chains were listed as associated with cytomegalovirus. The cohort was sequenced for TCR beta chains only, and without alpha or paired-chain data the features that could be detected were limited. In a later genetic analysis, a missense DCLRE1C variant was associated with V-gene and J-gene trimming of TCR beta chains, and the association was replicated in an independent cohort. Most CMV-associated TCR beta chains appeared to be HLA-restricted in a later analysis, and the HLA associations seemed to be driven largely by CMV exposure. A further reported finding was that TCR beta sequences accurately predicted the HLA-A and HLA-B alleles for most subjects in the first cohort. Linkage disequilibrium might explain the correlated functional status among segregating V segments, but an unknown experimental factor could not be ruled out. Most TCR sequences were seen in very few donors, while some public TCRs were found in many individuals. A later analysis associated approximately 17,000 TCR beta sequences with specific HLA alleles at a false discovery rate of 0.05. Cytomegalovirus status was reported to be diagnosed by the classifier with high specificity and sensitivity in both the original and validation cohorts. In an earlier analysis of some 550 of the donors, most TCR beta V segments were observed in productive rearrangements about 90% or about 30% of the time, broadly matching IMGT annotations. The only immune exposure information available for the cohort was CMV serostatus. Presence/absence analyses assumed roughly uniform sequencing depth across donors, an assumption that may not hold. In a later genetic analysis, fewer N-insertions in productive TCRs were reported among donors in an Asian-associated ancestry cluster than the roughly 640-donor mean. A later analysis reported that several top co-occurrence clusters appeared linked to parvovirus B19, influenza, CMV and Epstein-Barr virus. A later analysis found that TCR association rates varied across HLA loci, with DRB1 alleles showing the most associated TCRs and HLA-C alleles the fewest. Because HLA typing was unavailable for some donors at each locus, only the typed subset was used in association tests. According to the authors, the approach could potentially be generalized to other disease states and immunological phenotypes. Some IMGT-functional V segments, including TRBV6-2 and TRBV6-3, could not be distinguished by the 87-base-pair reads and were therefore excluded. Approximately 16 rarely observed V segments, including chromosome 9 orphons, were excluded from the earlier analysis of several hundred of the donors because counts were too low. A cluster of highly shared sequence variants was judged likely to be a technical artifact of the sequencing pipeline. A few of the identified cytomegalovirus-associated TCR beta chains were confirmed in vitro to be specific for cytomegalovirus antigens. Strong co-occurrence of HLA alleles, especially DR and DQ, made assigning TCR associations to individual alleles difficult.

Receptor amplification or capture employed the immunoSEQ multiplex PCR assay. For the multiplex PCR, a mixture combining 60 forward primers for TCR Vbeta segments and 13 reverse primers for TCR Jbeta segments was used. The CDR3 region of rearranged TCR beta genes was amplified from genomic DNA by a multiplex PCR assay. The amplified TCR beta libraries were sequenced on the Illumina HiSeq System as 87-base-pair reads. On the authors' methods: Across the 670 or so repertoires, a later analysis counted roughly 77 million unique TCR beta chains, about 10 million of which were shared by at least two donors. A nearest-neighbor algorithm error-corrected the raw reads and collapsed the reads into unique sequences, merging closely related sequences to remove PCR and sequencing errors. CDR3 sequences were aligned to IMGT reference sequences to assign V, D and J gene segments. Each retained sequence needed at least a six-nucleotide match to both a V gene segment and a J gene segment. A rearrangement was called productive if the CDR3 had no stop codons and remained in frame with V and J, and every other rearrangement was called non-productive. CDR3 was defined by IMGT convention, running from the second conserved V-encoded cysteine to the conserved J-encoded phenylalanine. In an earlier analysis of more than 550 of the donors, sequences lacking an unambiguous match to a single V gene segment were excluded. An earlier analysis of about 590 of the donors classified V segments as functional when productive rearrangements were above 56.7% and as segregating when the standard deviation between donors was above 5%. To diagnose cytomegalovirus status from the catalog of TCR beta chain sequences, a statistical classification framework was built. V and J gene assignment, in a later analysis, came from comparing TCR nucleotide sequences with IMGT/GENE-DB human TR gene sequences. In a later analysis, CDR3 sequences and most-parsimonious VDJ recombination scenarios were assigned using the TCRdist pipeline. A later analysis defined each TCR beta chain by its CDR3 amino acid sequence plus V-gene family, and excluded reads lacking a unique V-gene family. To address suspected cross-contamination and a sequencing artifact, a later analysis removed a few hundred highly shared, low-generation-probability nucleotide sequences. In a later analysis, a clonal expansion index for each public chain was calculated from normalized within-repertoire ranks of inferred template counts. In a later analysis, generation probabilities were computed using a VDJ recombination model fitted to out-of-frame rearrangements, and the results were checked against IGoR. Hypergeometric tests were used in a later analysis to score TCR-TCR, TCR-HLA and TCR-CMV co-occurrence, with a repertoire-size bias correction applied to the TCR pairs. To estimate false discovery rates, a later analysis permuted the HLA or CMV assignments 20 times. In a later analysis, co-occurring TCRs were grouped using DBSCAN, with TCRdist sequence similarity added in when clustering inside HLA-allele-positive subsets. Repertoires with fewer than 30,000 or more than 120,000 public chains, plus five repertoires with anomalous nucleotide sharing, were excluded from co-occurrence clustering. Here the immuneACCESS table is served through TCRdb, limited to in-frame sequences with V and J called. Missing clones are a known gap in these copies; in checked studies unresolved V genes cover under half, and the rest lacks a known reason. D and trimming come from the DNA, and the V and J calls and clone size come from that table. The table for this sample shows roughly 120,000 clones. The ten biggest clones cover over 2% of the sample.

The V and J segments used are TRBV6-1 and TRBJ2-2; the D gene cannot be resolved reliably. The TCR originated in a man aged 35 to 55 in good health and CMV-seronegative. Sequencing was performed on PBMCs. The CDR3 region has the sequence CASCVTRFTGELFF. The base sequence is TGTGCCAGCTGCGTTACCCGCTTCACCGGGGAGCTGTTTTTT.